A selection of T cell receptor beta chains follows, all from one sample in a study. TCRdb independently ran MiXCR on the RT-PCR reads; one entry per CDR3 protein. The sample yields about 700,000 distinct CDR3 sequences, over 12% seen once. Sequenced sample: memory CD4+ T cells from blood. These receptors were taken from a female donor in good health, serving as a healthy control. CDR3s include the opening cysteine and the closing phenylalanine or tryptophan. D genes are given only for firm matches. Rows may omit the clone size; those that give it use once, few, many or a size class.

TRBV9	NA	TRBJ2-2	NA	TGTGCCAGCAGCCCTCAGGTCCCCGGGGAGCTGTTTTTT	CASSPQVPGELFF
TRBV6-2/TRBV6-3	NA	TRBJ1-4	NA	TGTGCCAGCAGTTACTTAGCCGGCGCGGAAAAACTGTTTTTT	CASSYLAGAEKLFF
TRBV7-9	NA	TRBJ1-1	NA	TGTGCCAGCAGCTTAGGGCAGAACAAGAACACTGAAGCTTTCTTT	CASSLGQNKNTEAFF
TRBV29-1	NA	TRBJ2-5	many	TGCAGCGTTACGAGGGGGAAAGAGACCCAGTACTTC	CSVTRGKETQYF
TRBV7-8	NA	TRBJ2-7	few	TGTGCCAGCAGCGGGGACACAAACTACGAGCAGTACTTC	CASSGDTNYEQYF
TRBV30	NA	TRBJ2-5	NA	TGTGCCTGGAGTGGAGGGCCTTCCGGGACCCAGTACTTC	CAWSGGPSGTQYF
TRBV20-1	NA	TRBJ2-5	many	TGCAGTGCCGCGCCGGGACCTCCGTACCAAGAGACCCAGTACTTC	CSAAPGPPYQETQYF
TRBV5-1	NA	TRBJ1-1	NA	TGCGCCAGCAGCTTGGCTTCTAGGGATTCTAGCCCCACTGCTGAAGCTTTCTTT	CASSLASRDSSPTAEAFF
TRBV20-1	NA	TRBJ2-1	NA	TGCAGTGCCAGGCAGGTCTGGGTTGAGCAGTTCTTC	CSARQVWVEQFF
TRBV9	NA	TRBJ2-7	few	TGTGCCAGCAATGGGGGAGGCCGGGGCGAACCTTACGAGCAGTACTTC	CASNGGGRGEPYEQYF
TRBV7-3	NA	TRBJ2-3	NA	TGTGCCAGCACCCAGGGTGGGAGAGATACGCAGTATTTT	CASTQGGRDTQYF
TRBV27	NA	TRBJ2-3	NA	TGTGCCAGCAGCCAGGGGTTGGGCCCAGATACGCAGTATTTT	CASSQGLGPDTQYF
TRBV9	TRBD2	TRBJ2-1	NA	TGTGCCAGCAGCCCTCAGACTAGCGGGAGCTCCTACAATGAGCAGTTCTTC	CASSPQTSGSSYNEQFF
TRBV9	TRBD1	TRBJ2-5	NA	TGTGCCAGCAGCGACACCGGGACAGGGGAAGAGACCCAGTACTTC	CASSDTGTGEETQYF
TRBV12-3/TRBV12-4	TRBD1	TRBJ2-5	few	TGTGCCAGCAGGGGGATTGGGACAGCTCAAGAGACCCAGTACTTC	CASRGIGTAQETQYF
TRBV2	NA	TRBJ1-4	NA	TGTGCCAGCAGTGCCTGGTCCACTAATGAAAAACTGTTTTTT	CASSAWSTNEKLFF
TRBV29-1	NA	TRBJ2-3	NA	TGCAGCGCTGCGGCGGGCCCCGGGGATACGCAGTATTTT	CSAAAGPGDTQYF
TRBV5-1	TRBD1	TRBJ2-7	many	TGCGCCAGCAAAGAATTCGGGACAGCCGGGGTCGAGCAGTACTTC	CASKEFGTAGVEQYF
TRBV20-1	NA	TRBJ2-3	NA	TGCAGTGCTAGCGATGGGGGGCAGGGCCTTAGCACAGATACGCAGTATTTT	CSASDGGQGLSTDTQYF
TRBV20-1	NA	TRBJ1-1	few	TGCAGTGCCGATCGGGAGGGGCGGAACACTGAAGCTTTCTTT	CSADREGRNTEAFF
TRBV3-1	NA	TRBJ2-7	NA	TGTGCCAGCAGCCAAAACTACGGCGAGCAGTACTTC	CASSQNYGEQYF
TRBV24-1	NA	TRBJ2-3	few	TGTGCCACCAGTGATTCAGAGGTCACAGATACGCAGTATTTT	CATSDSEVTDTQYF
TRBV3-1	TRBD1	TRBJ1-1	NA	TGTGCCAGCAGCCTGGTCGACACAGGGGACACTGAAGCTTTCTTT	CASSLVDTGDTEAFF
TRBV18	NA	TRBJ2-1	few	TGTGCCAGCTCCGTATCAGGGTATGCCTACAATGAGCAGTTCTTC	CASSVSGYAYNEQFF
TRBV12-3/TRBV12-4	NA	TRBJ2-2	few	TGTGCCAGCAGTTTAGAGGGGGTCTCTGCGGGGACCGGGGAGCTGTTTTTT	CASSLEGVSAGTGELFF
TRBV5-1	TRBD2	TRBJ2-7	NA	TGCGCCAGCAGCTTTACTAGCGGGGGGTACGAGCAGTACTTC	CASSFTSGGYEQYF
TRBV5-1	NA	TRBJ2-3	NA	TGCGCCAGCAGCTTAGGGATGGGCACAGATACGCAGTATTTT	CASSLGMGTDTQYF
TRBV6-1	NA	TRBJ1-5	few	TGTGCCAGCACCCTCGGGACATACAATCAGCCCCAGCATTTT	CASTLGTYNQPQHF
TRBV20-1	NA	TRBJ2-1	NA	TGCAGTGCACCTCGGGACTTAAGCTCCTACGATGAGCAGTTCTTC	CSAPRDLSSYDEQFF
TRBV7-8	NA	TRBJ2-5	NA	TGTGCCAGCAGCTTTAACCCGGGGTCTGTAAGGGAGACCCAGTACTTC	CASSFNPGSVRETQYF
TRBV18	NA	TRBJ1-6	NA	TGTGCCAGCTCAGAGGAACTAGGGGAACCCCTCCACTTT	CASSEELGEPLHF
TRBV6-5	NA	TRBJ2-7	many	TGTGCCAGCAGTTACTCCTTCGACAGTGGCGAGCAGTACTTC	CASSYSFDSGEQYF
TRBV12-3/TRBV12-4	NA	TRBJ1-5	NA	TGTGCCAGCAGCGGACAGAAGAATCAGCCCCAGCATTTT	CASSGQKNQPQHF
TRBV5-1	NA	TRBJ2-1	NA	TGCGCCAGCAGCTTGTCGGAAGGGGCCTACAATGAGCAGTTCTTC	CASSLSEGAYNEQFF
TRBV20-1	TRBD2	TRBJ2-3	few	TGCAGTGCTTACGGGGGGAAGAGCACAGATACGCAGTATTTT	CSAYGGKSTDTQYF
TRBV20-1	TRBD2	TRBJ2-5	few	TGCAGTGCTAGAGATCCCCTAGCGGGAGGAGAGACCCAGTACTTC	CSARDPLAGGETQYF
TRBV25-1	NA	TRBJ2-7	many	TGTGCCAGCCGGGACGGACCCTACGAGCAGTACTTC	CASRDGPYEQYF
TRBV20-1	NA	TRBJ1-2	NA	TGCAGTGCTAGGACAGCAAGCTATGGCTACACCTTC	CSARTASYGYTF
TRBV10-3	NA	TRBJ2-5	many	TGTGCCATCAGTGAGTCGCGCGTGGTAAGCTCGAGGGAGACCCAGTACTTC	CAISESRVVSSRETQYF
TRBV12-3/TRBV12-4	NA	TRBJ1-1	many	TGTGCCAGCAGGGACGGACTCCTGACGGCTGAAGCTTTCTTT	CASRDGLLTAEAFF
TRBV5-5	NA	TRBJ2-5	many	TGTGCCAGCAGTACAAGCCACCAAGAGACCCAGTACTTC	CASSTSHQETQYF
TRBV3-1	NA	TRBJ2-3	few	TGTGCCAGCAGCCACACCACCCAGGGGACCACAGATACGCAGTATTTT	CASSHTTQGTTDTQYF
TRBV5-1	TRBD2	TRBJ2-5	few	TGCGCCAGCTTCGTCGGGACTAGCGGAGGGGGGGAAGAGACCCAGTACTTC	CASFVGTSGGGEETQYF
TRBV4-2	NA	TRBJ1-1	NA	TGTGCCAGCAGCCAAGAACTGATGAACACTGAAGCTTTCTTT	CASSQELMNTEAFF
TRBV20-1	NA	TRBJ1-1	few	TGCAGTGCGGAGCGCAGCCAGAACACTGAAGCTTTCTTT	CSAERSQNTEAFF
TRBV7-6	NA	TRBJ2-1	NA	TGTGCCAGCAGCTTATACTACTCACTCGGGCCCGGGGATGAGCAGTTCTTC	CASSLYYSLGPGDEQFF
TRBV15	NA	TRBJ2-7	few	TGTGCCACCAGACAGGGCCACGAGCAGTACTTC	CATRQGHEQYF
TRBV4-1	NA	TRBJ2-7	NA	TGCGCCAGCAGCAAAAGAGGGGACTCCTACGAGCAGTACTTC	CASSKRGDSYEQYF